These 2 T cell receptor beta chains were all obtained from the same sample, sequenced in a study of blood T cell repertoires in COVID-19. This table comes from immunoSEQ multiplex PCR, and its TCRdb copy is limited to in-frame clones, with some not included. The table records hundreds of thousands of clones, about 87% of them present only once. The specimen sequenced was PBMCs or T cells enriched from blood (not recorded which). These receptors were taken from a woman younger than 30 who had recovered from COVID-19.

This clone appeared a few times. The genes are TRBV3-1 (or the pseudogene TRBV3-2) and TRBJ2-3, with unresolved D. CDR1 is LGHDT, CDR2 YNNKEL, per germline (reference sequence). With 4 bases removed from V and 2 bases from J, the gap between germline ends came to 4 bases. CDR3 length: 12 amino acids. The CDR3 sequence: CASSRHTDTQYF. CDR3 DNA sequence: TGTGCCAGCAGCCGACACACAGATACGCAGTATTTT.

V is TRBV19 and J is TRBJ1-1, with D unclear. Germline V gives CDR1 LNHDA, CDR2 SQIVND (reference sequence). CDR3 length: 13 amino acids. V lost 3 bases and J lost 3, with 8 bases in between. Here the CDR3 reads CASSIRRDTEAFF. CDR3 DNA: TGTGCCAGTAGTATCAGACGGGACACTGAAGCTTTCTTT. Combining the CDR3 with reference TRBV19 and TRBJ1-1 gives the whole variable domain DGGITQSPKYLFRKEGQNVTLSCEQNLNHDAMYWYRQDPGQGLRLIYYSQIVNDFQKGDIAEGYSVSREKKESFPLTVTSAQKNPTAFYLCASSIRRDTEAFFGQGTRLTVV.